The rows below give T cell receptor beta chains drawn from one sample of a study of cytomegalovirus exposure and HLA in healthy donors. Measured with immunoSEQ multiplex PCR; TCRdb has only the in-frame clones, and not every one. This sample has 90,000 to 150,000 clones, with 60% to 75% found just once. The specimen was PBMCs. These TCRs come from a woman aged 40 to 50 in good health and CMV-seropositive. Each CDR3 is given with its conserved first and last residue. A D gene is named only where the DNA matches it firmly. Some rows mark clone size as missing; the rest say once, few, many or name a class of expanded clone.

TRBD1,TRBJ1-2,TRBV5-6,NA,TGTGCCAGCAGCTCCACCTCCGGGACAGGGGAGGCTAACTATGGCTACACCTTC,CASSSTSGTGEANYGYTF
TRBD1,TRBJ2-7,TRBV6-6,NA,TGTGCCAGCAGTCCGACTCCGGGACAGGGGGCCAACGAGCAGTACTTC,CASSPTPGQGANEQYF
TRBD1,TRBJ1-4,TRBV18,NA,TGTGCCAGCTCGCCTTCCGGGACAGTTAATGAAAAACTGTTTTTT,CASSPSGTVNEKLFF
TRBD1,TRBJ2-1,TRBV9,NA,TGTGCCAGCAGCGTAGTGCCCACGGGACAGGGGGACAATGAGCAGTTCTTC,CASSVVPTGQGDNEQFF
NA,TRBJ2-6,TRBV28,NA,TGTGCCAGCAGTCTTGTCTCTGGGGCCAACGTCCTGACTTTC,CASSLVSGANVLTF
NA,TRBJ2-2,TRBV5-4,NA,TGTGCCAGCAGCTCAGGGGAGACGAGGAGCACCGGGGAGCTGTTTTTT,CASSSGETRSTGELFF
NA,TRBJ2-5,TRBV7-2,few,TGTGCCAGCAGCTTAGGGCCCCAAGAGACCCAGTACTTC,CASSLGPQETQYF
TRBD1,TRBJ2-7,TRBV5-1,NA,TGCGCCAGCAGCATGCGGGCACTAATTGGACAGGGAAGCGAGCAGTACTTC,CASSMRALIGQGSEQYF
TRBD2,TRBJ2-5,TRBV5-1,once,TGCGCCAGCAGCCCGGCGGGGGGGCAAGAGACCCAGTACTTC,CASSPAGGQETQYF
TRBD1,TRBJ1-5,TRBV6-6,NA,TGTGCCAGCAGTTACTCGAGACAGGGCCAGCCCCAGCATTTT,CASSYSRQGQPQHF
NA,TRBJ2-1,TRBV6-5,NA,TGTGCCAGCAGTTACGATAGCGCCAGCGGGTCCAATGAGCAGTTCTTC,CASSYDSASGSNEQFF
TRBD1,TRBJ1-2,TRBV25-1,NA,TGTGCCAGCAGTGAAGACAGGGGGCGCCGTGATGGCTACACCTTC,CASSEDRGRRDGYTF
TRBD1,TRBJ1-1,TRBV30,once,TGTGCCTGGGGGACGGGGACAGGGCCGAACACTGAAGCTTTCTTT,CAWGTGTGPNTEAFF
NA,TRBJ1-2,TRBV7-9,NA,TGTGCCAGCAGCTTAGCCGGCACAGGTAAAAACTATGGCTACACCTTC,CASSLAGTGKNYGYTF
NA,TRBJ1-1,TRBV30,NA,TGTGCCTGGAGTAGTGGGCTGAACACTGAAGCTTTCTTT,CAWSSGLNTEAFF
TRBD1,TRBJ1-1,TRBV5-8,NA,TGTGCCAGCAGCTTGCGGACAGGGCGCACTGAAGCTTTCTTT,CASSLRTGRTEAFF
TRBD1,TRBJ1-1,TRBV7-9,NA,TGTGCCAGCAGACGCCGACAGGGGGCGGCGGGGACTGAAGCTTTCTTT,CASRRRQGAAGTEAFF
NA,TRBJ2-7,TRBV4-3,few,TGCGCCAGCAGCCAAGATCAGGGGTCGGGGTACGAGCAGTACTTC,CASSQDQGSGYEQYF
NA,TRBJ1-5,TRBV18,NA,TGTGCCAGCTCACCGGGACAAGGGTTCAATCAGCCCCAGCATTTT,CASSPGQGFNQPQHF
NA,TRBJ1-1,TRBV19,NA,TGTGCCAGTAGTTTCCTGACAGGAACAGATACTGAAGCTTTCTTT,CASSFLTGTDTEAFF
NA,TRBJ2-3,TRBV6-5,few,TGTGCCAGCAGTTACTCGAGGGCCACAGATACGCAGTATTTT,CASSYSRATDTQYF
NA,TRBJ2-2,TRBV4-1,NA,TGCGCCAGCAGCGGAGCCGGCACCGGGGAGCTGTTTTTT,CASSGAGTGELFF
NA,TRBJ2-3,TRBV7-2,once,TGTGCCAGCAGCTTAGCTATAGATACGCAGTATTTT,CASSLAIDTQYF
NA,TRBJ1-5,TRBV19,NA,TGTGCCAGTAGTGTCGCAGGGGTGCCAAATCAGCCCCAGCATTTT,CASSVAGVPNQPQHF
NA,TRBJ2-5,TRBV30,NA,TGTGCCTGGAGTAATCCGGAGACCCAGTACTTC,CAWSNPETQYF
NA,TRBJ1-2,TRBV4-1,NA,TGCGCCAGCAGCCAAGCGGGGTTTGGCTACACCTTC,CASSQAGFGYTF
TRBD2,TRBJ2-7,TRBV4-2,NA,TGTGCCAGCAGCCAAGGGAGCGGGGGGGCGTACGAGCAGTACTTC,CASSQGSGGAYEQYF
NA,TRBJ1-1,TRBV12-5,NA,TGTGCTAGTGGACCACAGGGATGGGACACTGAAGCTTTCTTT,CASGPQGWDTEAFF
TRBD1,TRBJ2-1,TRBV13,NA,TGTGCCAGCAGCCCGCCGAAGCACAACAGGGGGCGTAATGTTGAGCAGTTCTTC,CASSPPKHNRGRNVEQFF
NA,TRBJ2-2,TRBV4-3,NA,TGCGCCAGCAGCCAAGAGAGGGCCCTGAACACCGGGGAGCTGTTTTTT,CASSQERALNTGELFF
TRBD1,TRBJ1-2,TRBV28,NA,TGTGCCAGCCAGCCCTACAGGGGCGACTATGGCTACACCTTC,CASQPYRGDYGYTF
NA,TRBJ2-7,TRBV21-1,NA,TGTGCCAGCAGCAAAGCTGGGCCCCCCTACTTC,CASSKAGPPYF
TRBD1,TRBJ1-4,TRBV5-1,NA,TGCGCCAGCAGCTTGGGGACAGGGATAGCTAATGAAAAACTGTTTTTT,CASSLGTGIANEKLFF
NA,TRBJ2-1,TRBV5-1,NA,TGCGCCAGCAGCTTTTTAGACAATGAGCAGTTCTTC,CASSFLDNEQFF
TRBD1,TRBJ2-5,TRBV2,NA,TGTGCCAGCAGGCCAGACAGGGGGCGCCAAGAGACCCAGTACTTC,CASRPDRGRQETQYF
NA,TRBJ1-2,TRBV2,NA,TGTGCCAGCAGTCGACAGGAAAGAAACTATGGCTACACCTTC,CASSRQERNYGYTF
NA,TRBJ2-1,TRBV7-6,once,TGTGCCAGCAGCTTAGGGCAAATCTCCTACAATGAGCAGTTCTTC,CASSLGQISYNEQFF
NA,TRBJ2-7,TRBV28,NA,TGTGCGTGGGGAAGACAGACCCACTACGAGCAGTACTTC,CAWGRQTHYEQYF
NA,TRBJ1-2,TRBV9,NA,TGTGCCAGCAGCGTCACGAGTTCGGGGGATGGCTACACCTTC,CASSVTSSGDGYTF
TRBD1,TRBJ1-1,TRBV30,NA,TGTGCCTGGCGGACAGGACCCACTGAAGCTTTCTTT,CAWRTGPTEAFF
TRBD1,TRBJ2-7,TRBV2,NA,TGTGCCAGCAGTGGTCCACAGGGGGCGCGGGTCTACGAGCAGTACTTC,CASSGPQGARVYEQYF
TRBD1,TRBJ2-1,TRBV28,NA,TGTGCCAGCAGCTTAGGGACAGCGATCTTCTCCTACAATGAGCAGTTCTTC,CASSLGTAIFSYNEQFF
TRBD2,TRBJ2-7,TRBV6-5,few,TGTGCCAGCAGCCCTCTAGCGGAGAGCTCCTACGAGCAGTACTTC,CASSPLAESSYEQYF
TRBD1,TRBJ1-1,TRBV7-8,NA,TGTGCCAGCAGCCCATTATGGGACAGTAGGACTGAAGCTTTCTTT,CASSPLWDSRTEAFF
NA,TRBJ2-3,TRBV7-3,NA,TGTGCCAGCAGCTTAGGGGGCGCGACCACGCAGTATTTT,CASSLGGATTQYF
NA,TRBJ1-1,TRBV6-5,few,TGTGCCAGCAGTTACGAGGGGAACACTGAAGCTTTCTTT,CASSYEGNTEAFF
TRBD2,TRBJ2-7,TRBV5-4,NA,TGTGCCAGCAGCGTATTGACTAGCAGGAGCTCCTACGAGCAGTACTTC,CASSVLTSRSSYEQYF
TRBD1,TRBJ2-3,TRBV13,NA,TGTGCCAGCAGCTTATTTCAGGGGGAATTCACAGATACGCAGTATTTT,CASSLFQGEFTDTQYF
NA,TRBJ1-5,TRBV7-2,once,TGTGCCAGCAGCTTAATTAGCTCCGCAGGCAATCAGCCCCAGCATTTT,CASSLISSAGNQPQHF
NA,TRBJ2-5,TRBV6-5,NA,TGTGCCAGCAGTCGTCGGGGCAGGGGGAGGGAGACCCAGTACTTC,CASSRRGRGRETQYF
TRBD2,TRBJ2-7,TRBV7-2,NA,TGTGCCAGCAGTATACTAGCGGGGGGTGCCTACGAGCAGTACTTC,CASSILAGGAYEQYF
NA,TRBJ2-3,TRBV6-1,NA,TGTGCCAGCAGTACAGGGATTAGCACAGATACGCAGTATTTT,CASSTGISTDTQYF
NA,TRBJ2-7,TRBV7-9,NA,TGTGCCAGCAGCTCCGCCGGGGGCGAGCAGTACTTC,CASSSAGGEQYF
TRBD1,TRBJ1-1,TRBV28,NA,TGTGCCAGCAGTTGGGGCACAGGGGCTGCTGAAGCTTTCTTT,CASSWGTGAAEAFF
TRBD1,TRBJ1-1,TRBV27,once,TGTGCCAGCAGTTTTTCGACAGGGGGGACTGAAGCTTTCTTT,CASSFSTGGTEAFF
NA,TRBJ1-1,TRBV7-9,NA,TGTGCCAGCAGCCCATGGCTGAGGGAGACGGAAGCTTTCTTT,CASSPWLRETEAFF
NA,TRBJ2-7,TRBV18,NA,TGTGCCAGCTCACCAAACAGTCCGCAGTCCTACGAGCAGTACTTC,CASSPNSPQSYEQYF
TRBD1,TRBJ1-1,TRBV5-5,NA,TGTGCCAGCAGCCCCTATGACAGGGTAGACACTGAAGCTTTCTTT,CASSPYDRVDTEAFF
TRBD2,TRBJ2-7,TRBV7-6,NA,TGTGCCAGCAGCCCCCGAGTAGCGGGGGCCTACGAGCAGTACTTC,CASSPRVAGAYEQYF